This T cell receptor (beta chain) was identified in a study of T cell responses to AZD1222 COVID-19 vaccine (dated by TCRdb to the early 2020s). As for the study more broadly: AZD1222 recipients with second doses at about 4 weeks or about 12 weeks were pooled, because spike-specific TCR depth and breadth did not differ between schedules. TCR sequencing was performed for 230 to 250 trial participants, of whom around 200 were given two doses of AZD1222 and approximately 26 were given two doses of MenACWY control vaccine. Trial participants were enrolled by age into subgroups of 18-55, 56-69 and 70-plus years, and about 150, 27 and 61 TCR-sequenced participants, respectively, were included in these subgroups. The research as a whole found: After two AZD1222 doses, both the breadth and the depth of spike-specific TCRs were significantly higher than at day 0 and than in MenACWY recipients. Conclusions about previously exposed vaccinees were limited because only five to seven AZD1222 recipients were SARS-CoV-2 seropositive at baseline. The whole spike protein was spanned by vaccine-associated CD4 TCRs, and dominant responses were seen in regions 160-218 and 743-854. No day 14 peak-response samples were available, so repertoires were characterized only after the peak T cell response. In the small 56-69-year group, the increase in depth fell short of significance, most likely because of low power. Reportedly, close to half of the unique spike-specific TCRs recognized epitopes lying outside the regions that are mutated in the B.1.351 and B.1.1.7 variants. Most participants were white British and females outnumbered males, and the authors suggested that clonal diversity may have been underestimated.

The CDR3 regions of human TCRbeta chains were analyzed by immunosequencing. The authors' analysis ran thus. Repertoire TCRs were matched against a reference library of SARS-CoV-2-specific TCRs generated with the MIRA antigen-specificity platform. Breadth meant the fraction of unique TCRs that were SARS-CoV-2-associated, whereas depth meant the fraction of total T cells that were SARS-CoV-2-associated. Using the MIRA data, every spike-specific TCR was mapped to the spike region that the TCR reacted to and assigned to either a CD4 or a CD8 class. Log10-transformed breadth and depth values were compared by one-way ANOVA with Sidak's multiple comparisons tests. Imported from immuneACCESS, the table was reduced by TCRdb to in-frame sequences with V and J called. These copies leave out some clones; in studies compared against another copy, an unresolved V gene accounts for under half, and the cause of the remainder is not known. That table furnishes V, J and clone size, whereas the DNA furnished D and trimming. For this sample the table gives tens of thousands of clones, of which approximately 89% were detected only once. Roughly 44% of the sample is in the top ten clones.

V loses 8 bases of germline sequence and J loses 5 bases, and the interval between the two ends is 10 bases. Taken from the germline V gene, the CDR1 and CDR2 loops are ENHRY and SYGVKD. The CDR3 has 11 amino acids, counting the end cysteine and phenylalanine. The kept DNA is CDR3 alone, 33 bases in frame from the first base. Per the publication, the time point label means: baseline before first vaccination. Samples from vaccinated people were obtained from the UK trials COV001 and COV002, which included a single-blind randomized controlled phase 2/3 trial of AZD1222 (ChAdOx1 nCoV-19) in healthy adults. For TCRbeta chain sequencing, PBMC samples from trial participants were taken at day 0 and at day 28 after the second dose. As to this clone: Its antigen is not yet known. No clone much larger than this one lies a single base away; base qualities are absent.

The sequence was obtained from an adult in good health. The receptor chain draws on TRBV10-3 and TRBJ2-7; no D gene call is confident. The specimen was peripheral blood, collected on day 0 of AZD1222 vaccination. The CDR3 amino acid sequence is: CAIGYSDEQYF. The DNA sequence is TGTGCCATCGGGTATTCGGACGAGCAGTACTTC.